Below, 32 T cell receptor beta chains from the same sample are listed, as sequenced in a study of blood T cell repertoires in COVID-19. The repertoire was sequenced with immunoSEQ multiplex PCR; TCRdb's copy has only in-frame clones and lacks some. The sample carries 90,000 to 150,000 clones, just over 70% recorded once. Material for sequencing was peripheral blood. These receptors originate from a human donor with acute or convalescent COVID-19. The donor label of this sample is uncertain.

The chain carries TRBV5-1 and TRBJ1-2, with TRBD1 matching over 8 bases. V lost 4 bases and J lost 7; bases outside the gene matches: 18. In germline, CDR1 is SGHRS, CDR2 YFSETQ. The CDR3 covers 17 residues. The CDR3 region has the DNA TGCGCCAGCAGCCAAAGCCATCCGGGACAGGCTAGAGGTGGCTACACCTTC. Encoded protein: CASSQSHPGQARGGYTF.

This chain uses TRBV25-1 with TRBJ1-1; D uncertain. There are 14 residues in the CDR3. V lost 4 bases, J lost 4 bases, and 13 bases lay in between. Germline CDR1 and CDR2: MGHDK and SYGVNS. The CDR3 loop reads CASSATVSSTEAFF. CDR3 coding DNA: TGTGCCAGCAGTGCAACGGTGAGTAGCACTGAAGCTTTCTTT. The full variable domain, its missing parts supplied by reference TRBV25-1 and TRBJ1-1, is EADIYQTPRYLVIGTGKKITLECSQTMGHDKMYWYQQDPGMELHLIHYSYGVNSTEKGDLSSESTVSRIRTEHFPLTLESARPSHTSQYLCASSATVSSTEAFFGQGTRLTVV.

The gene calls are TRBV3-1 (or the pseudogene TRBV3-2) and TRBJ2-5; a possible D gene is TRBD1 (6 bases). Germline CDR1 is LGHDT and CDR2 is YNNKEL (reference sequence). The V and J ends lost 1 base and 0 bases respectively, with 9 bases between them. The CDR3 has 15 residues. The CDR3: CASSQGQGYQETQYF. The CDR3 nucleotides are TGTGCCAGCAGCCAAGGCCAGGGGTACCAAGAGACCCAGTACTTC.

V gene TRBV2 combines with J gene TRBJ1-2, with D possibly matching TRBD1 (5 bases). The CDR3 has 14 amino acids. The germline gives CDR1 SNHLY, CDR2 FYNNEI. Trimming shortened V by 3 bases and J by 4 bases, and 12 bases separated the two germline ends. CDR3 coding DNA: TGTGCCAGCAGTGACCCCGACAGAGTCTATGGCTACACCTTC. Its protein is CASSDPDRVYGYTF.

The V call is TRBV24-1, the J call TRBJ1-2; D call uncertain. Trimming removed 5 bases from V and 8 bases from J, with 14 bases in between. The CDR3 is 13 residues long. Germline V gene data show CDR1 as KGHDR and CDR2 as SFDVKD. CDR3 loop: CATSVNRYLGYTF. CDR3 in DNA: TGTGCCACCAGTGTCAACAGATATCTGGGCTACACCTTC.

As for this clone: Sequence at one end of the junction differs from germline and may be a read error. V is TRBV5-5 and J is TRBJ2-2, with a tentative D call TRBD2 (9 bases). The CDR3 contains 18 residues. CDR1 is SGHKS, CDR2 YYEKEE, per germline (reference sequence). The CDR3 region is CARSLARGGRGRAGELFF. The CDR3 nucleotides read TGTGCCCGCAGCTTGGCGCGGGGGGGCAGGGGGCGAGCCGGGGAGCTGTTTTTT. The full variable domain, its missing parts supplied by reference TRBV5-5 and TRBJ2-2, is DAGVTQSPTHLIKTRGQQVTLRCSPISGHKSVSWYQQVLGQGPQFIFQYYEKEERGRGNFPDRFSARQFPNYSSELNVNALLLGDSALYLCARSLARGGRGRAGELFFGEGSRLTVL.

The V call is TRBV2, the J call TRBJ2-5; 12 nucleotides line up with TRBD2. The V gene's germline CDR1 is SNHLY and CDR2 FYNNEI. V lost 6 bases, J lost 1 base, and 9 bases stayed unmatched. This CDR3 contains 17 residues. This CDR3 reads CASRPLLAGGLQETQYF. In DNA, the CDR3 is TGTGCCAGCAGGCCCCTACTAGCGGGGGGACTCCAAGAGACCCAGTACTTC.

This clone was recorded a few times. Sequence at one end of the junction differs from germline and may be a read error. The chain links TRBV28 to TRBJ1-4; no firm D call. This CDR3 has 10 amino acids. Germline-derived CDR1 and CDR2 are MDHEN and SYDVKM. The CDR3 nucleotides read TGTGCCAGCAGTTCGAAATTCTATTCATTT. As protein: CASSSKFYSF.

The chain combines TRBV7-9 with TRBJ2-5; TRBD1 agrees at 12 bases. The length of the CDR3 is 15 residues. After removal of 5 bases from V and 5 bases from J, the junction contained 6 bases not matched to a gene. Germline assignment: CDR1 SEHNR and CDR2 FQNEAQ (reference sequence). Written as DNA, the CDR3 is TGTGCCAGCAGCCCGGGACAGGGGGCTTTCGAGACCCAGTACTTC. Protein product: CASSPGQGAFETQYF. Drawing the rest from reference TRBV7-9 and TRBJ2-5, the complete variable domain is DTGVSQNPRHKITKRGQNVTFRCDPISEHNRLYWYRQTLGQGPEFLTYFQNEAQLEKSRLLSDRFSAERPKGSFSTLEIQRTEQGDSAMYLCASSPGQGAFETQYFGPGTRLLVL.

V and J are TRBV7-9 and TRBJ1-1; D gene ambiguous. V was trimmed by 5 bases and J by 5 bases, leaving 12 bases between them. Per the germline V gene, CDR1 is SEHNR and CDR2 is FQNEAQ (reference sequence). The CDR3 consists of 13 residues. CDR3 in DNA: TGTGCCAGCAGCAAGGTCCGGGGTACTGAAGCTTTCTTT. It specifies CASSKVRGTEAFF.

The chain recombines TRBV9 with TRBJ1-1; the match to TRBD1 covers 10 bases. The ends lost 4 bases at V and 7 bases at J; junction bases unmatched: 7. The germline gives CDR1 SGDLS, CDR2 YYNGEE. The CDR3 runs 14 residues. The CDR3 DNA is TGTGCCAGCAGCCGACAGGGGGCGGAGAATGAAGCTTTCTTT. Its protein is CASSRQGAENEAFF.

The CDR3 nucleotides are TGCAGCGGGACAGGGGGTAAGGCCACTGAAGCTTTCTTT. This encodes CSGTGGKATEAFF. The V call is TRBV29-1, the J call TRBJ1-1; 10 positions agree with TRBD1. V lost 7 bases and J lost 4; bases outside the gene matches: 6. CDR3 length equals 13 residues. CDR1 SQVTM and CDR2 ANQGSEA come from the germline V gene.

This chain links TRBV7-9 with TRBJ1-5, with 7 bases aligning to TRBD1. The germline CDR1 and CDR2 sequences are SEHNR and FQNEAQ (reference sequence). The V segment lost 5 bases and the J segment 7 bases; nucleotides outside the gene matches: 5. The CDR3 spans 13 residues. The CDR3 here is CASSQTGTQPQHF. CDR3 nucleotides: TGTGCCAGCAGCCAGACAGGGACACAGCCCCAGCATTTT.

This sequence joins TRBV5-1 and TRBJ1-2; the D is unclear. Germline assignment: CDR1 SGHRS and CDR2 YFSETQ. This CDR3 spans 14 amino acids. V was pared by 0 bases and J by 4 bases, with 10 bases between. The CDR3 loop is CASSLELTTYGYTF. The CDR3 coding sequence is TGCGCCAGCAGCTTGGAACTTACCACCTATGGCTACACCTTC.

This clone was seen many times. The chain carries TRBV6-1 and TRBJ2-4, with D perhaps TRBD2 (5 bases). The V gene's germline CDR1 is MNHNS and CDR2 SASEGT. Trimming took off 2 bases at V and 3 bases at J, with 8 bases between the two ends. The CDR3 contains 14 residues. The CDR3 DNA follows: TGTGCCAGCAGTGAAAACAGCGGCAAAAACATTCAGTACTTC. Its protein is CASSENSGKNIQYF.

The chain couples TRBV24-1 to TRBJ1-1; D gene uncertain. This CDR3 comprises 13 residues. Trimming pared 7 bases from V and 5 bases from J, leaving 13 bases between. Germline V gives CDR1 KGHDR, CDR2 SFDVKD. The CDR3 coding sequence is TGTGCCACCAGCGACTACCGAGGAACTGAAGCTTTCTTT. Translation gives CATSDYRGTEAFF.

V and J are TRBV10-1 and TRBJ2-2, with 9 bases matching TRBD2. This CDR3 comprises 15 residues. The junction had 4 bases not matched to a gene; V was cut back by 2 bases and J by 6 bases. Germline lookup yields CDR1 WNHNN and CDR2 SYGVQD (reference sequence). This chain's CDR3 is CASSERIAGAGELFF. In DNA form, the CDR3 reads TGCGCCAGCAGTGAGCGGATAGCGGGGGCCGGGGAGCTGTTTTTT.

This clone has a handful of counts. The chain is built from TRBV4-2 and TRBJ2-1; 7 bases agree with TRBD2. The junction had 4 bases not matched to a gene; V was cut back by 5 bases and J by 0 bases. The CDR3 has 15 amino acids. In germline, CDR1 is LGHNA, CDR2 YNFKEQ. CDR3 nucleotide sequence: TGTGCCAGCAGCAGGGGAGGGGACTCCTACAATGAGCAGTTCTTC. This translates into CASSRGGDSYNEQFF.

This CDR3 is CASSLQASYEQYF. The DNA for the CDR3 is TGTGCCAGCAGTCTCCAGGCTTCCTACGAGCAGTACTTC. The chain joins TRBV2 to TRBJ2-7; D gene ambiguous. There are 13 residues in the CDR3. The ends were cut back, 5 bases at V and 1 base at J, with 9 bases in the middle. Germline CDR1 reads SNHLY; CDR2 reads FYNNEI.

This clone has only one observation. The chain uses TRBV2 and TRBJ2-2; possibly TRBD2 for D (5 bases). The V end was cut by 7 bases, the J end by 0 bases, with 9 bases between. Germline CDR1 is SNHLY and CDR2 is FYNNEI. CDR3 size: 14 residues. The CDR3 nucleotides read TGTGCCAGCACGGGGTTCGCGAACACCGGGGAGCTGTTTTTT. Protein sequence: CASTGFANTGELFF.

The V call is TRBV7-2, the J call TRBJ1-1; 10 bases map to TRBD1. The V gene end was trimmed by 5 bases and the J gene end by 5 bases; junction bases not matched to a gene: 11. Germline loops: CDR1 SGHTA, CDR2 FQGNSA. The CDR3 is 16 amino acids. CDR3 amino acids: CASSPRTGGEMTEAFF. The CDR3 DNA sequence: TGTGCCAGCAGCCCCCGGACAGGGGGTGAGATGACTGAAGCTTTCTTT. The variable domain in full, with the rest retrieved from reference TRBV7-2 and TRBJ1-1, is GAGVSQSPSNKVTEKGKDVELRCDPISGHTALYWYRQSLGQGLEFLIYFQGNSAPDKSGLPSDRFSAERTGGSVSTLTIQRTQQEDSAVYLCASSPRTGGEMTEAFFGQGTRLTVV.

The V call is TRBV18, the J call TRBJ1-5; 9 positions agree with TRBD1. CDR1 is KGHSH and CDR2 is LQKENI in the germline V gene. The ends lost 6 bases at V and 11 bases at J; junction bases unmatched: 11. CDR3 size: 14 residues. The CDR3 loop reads CASSINRDRVTQHF. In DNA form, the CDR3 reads TGTGCCAGCTCCATAAACCGGGACAGGGTGACCCAGCATTTT.

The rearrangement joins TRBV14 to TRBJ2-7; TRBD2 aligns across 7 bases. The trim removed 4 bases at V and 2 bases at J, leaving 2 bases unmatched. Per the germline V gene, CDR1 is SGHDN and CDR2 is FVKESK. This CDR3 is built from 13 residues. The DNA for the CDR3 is TGTGCCAGCAGCCGCGGGAGTACCTACGAGCAGTACGTC. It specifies CASSRGSTYEQYV.

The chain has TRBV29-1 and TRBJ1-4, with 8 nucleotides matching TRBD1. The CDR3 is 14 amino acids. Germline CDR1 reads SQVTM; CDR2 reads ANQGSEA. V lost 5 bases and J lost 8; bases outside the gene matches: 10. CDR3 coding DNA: TGCAGCGTTCCTAACCCAGGGGGCAGGGAAAAACTGTTTTTT. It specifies CSVPNPGGREKLFF.

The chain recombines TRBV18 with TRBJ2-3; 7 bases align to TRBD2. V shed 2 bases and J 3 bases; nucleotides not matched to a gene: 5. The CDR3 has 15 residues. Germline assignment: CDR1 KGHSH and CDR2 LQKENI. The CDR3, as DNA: TGTGCCAGCTCACCAGAATGGGGGGGAACAGATACGCAGTATTTT. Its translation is CASSPEWGGTDTQYF.

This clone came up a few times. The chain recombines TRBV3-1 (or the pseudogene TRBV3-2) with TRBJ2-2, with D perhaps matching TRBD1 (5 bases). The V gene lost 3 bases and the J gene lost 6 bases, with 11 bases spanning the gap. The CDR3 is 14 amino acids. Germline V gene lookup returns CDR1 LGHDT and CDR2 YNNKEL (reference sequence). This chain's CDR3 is CASSQTWGAGELFF. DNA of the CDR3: TGTGCCAGCAGCCAGACCTGGGGCGCCGGGGAGCTGTTTTTT.

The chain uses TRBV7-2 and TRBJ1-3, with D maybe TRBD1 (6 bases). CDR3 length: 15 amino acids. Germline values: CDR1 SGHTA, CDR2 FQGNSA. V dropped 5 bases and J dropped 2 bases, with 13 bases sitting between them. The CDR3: CASSPRTGPGNTIYF. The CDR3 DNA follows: TGTGCCAGCAGCCCCCGTACAGGGCCTGGAAACACCATATATTTT. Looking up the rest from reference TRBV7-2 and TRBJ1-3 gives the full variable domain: GAGVSQSPSNKVTEKGKDVELRCDPISGHTALYWYRQSLGQGLEFLIYFQGNSAPDKSGLPSDRFSAERTGGSVSTLTIQRTQQEDSAVYLCASSPRTGPGNTIYFGEGSWLTVV.

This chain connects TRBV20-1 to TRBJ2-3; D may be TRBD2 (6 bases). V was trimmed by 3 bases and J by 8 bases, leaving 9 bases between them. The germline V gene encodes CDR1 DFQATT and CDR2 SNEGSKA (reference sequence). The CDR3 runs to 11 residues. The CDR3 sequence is CSASAGITQYF. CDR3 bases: TGCAGTGCTAGTGCGGGGATTACGCAGTATTTT.

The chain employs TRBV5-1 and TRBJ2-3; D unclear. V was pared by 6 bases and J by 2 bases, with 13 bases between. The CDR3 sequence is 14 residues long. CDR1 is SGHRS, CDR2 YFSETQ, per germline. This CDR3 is CASTPGHSTDTQYF. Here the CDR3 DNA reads TGCGCCAGCACCCCAGGTCACTCCACAGATACGCAGTATTTT.

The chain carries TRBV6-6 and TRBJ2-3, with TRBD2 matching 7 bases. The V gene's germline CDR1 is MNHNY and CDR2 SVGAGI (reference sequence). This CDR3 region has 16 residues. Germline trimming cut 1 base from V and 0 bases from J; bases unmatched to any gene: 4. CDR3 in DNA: TGTGCCAGCAGTTACTGGGGCGGGGGTAGCACAGATACGCAGTATTTT. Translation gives CASSYWGGGSTDTQYF.

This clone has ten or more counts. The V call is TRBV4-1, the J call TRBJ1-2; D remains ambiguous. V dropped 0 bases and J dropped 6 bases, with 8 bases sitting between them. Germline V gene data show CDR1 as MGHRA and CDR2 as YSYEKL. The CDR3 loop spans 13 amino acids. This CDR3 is CASSQEREDGYTF. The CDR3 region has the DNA TGCGCCAGCAGCCAAGAAAGGGAGGATGGCTACACCTTC.

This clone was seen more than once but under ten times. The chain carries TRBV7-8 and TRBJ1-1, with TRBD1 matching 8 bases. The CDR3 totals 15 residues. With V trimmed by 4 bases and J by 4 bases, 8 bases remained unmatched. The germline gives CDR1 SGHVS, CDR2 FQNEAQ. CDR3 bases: TGTGCCAGCAGCTCTCGACTTGACAGGGGCACTGAAGCTTTCTTT. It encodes CASSSRLDRGTEAFF.